The entry below gives a single TCR beta chain sequence along with its context. The data were obtained in a study of human T cells and chemical hapten exposure. As for the study in general: Patients were mainly female, each with alopecia areata, totalis or universalis.

TCRdb analysed the RACE reads with MiXCR anew, one entry per CDR3 protein. The sample includes 300,000 to 450,000 distinct CDR3 sequences, roughly 4.8% of them seen just once. The CDR3 covers 16 residues. Per the germline V gene, CDR1 is MNHNS and CDR2 is SASEGT. Deletions cut 5 bases from V and 5 bases from J, with 19 bases between. Time point denoted: patch test 1, 2 weeks after DPC sensitization. Treatment given: therapeutic diphenylcyclopropenone sensitization with weekly scalp DPC. The V and J genes are TRBV6-1 and TRBJ1-5, with D perhaps TRBD1 (5 bases). This TCR came from a woman in her forties or fifties with alopecia areata. Some clones in this sample may be carry-over from other donors' samples. The material sequenced was whole blood, taken in connection with sensitization to the hapten diphenylcyclopropenone (DPC). CDR3: CASSFGGNFDYQPQHF. The CDR3 DNA reads TGTGCCAGCAGTTTCGGGGGAAATTTCGACTATCAGCCCCAGCATTTT.